The next 7 T cell receptor beta chains were all read from a single sample in a study of cytomegalovirus exposure and HLA in healthy donors. The PCR used 60 Vbeta and 13 Jbeta primers. Assay: immunoSEQ multiplex PCR; the TCRdb copy retains only in-frame clones and omits some. The table includes around 100,000 clones, 65% to 90% detected once. The sample taken for sequencing was PBMCs. The receptors derive from a woman aged 18-29 years in good health and CMV-seronegative.

J is TRBJ1-2 and V is TRBV4-2; D is perhaps TRBD1 (5 bases). The CDR3 runs 16 residues. Germline V lookup: CDR1 LGHNA, CDR2 YNFKEQ. Trimming shortened V by 4 bases and J by 2 bases, and 17 bases separated the two germline ends. Here the CDR3 DNA reads TGTGCCAGCAGCCTTGGCGGGGCGGAACAAAACTATGGCTACACCTTC. Protein: CASSLGGAEQNYGYTF.

V gene TRBV20-1 combines with J gene TRBJ2-7; D gene uncertain. V was cut by 3 bases and J by 5 bases, with 8 bases left in between. CDR3 length: 11 amino acids. The V gene's germline CDR1 is DFQATT and CDR2 SNEGSKA (reference sequence). Here the CDR3 reads CSARLPDEQYF. The CDR3 coding sequence is TGCAGTGCTAGGCTCCCAGACGAGCAGTACTTC.

This clone came up once. The chain uses TRBV18 and TRBJ2-3; 15 nucleotides line up with TRBD2. Germline loops: CDR1 KGHSH, CDR2 LQKENI. The CDR3 is made up of 18 amino acids. Trimming removed 4 bases from V and 6 bases from J; junction bases left unmatched: 11. The CDR3 protein is CASSRGLAGGGTFDTQYF. DNA of the CDR3: TGTGCCAGCTCACGAGGACTAGCGGGAGGGGGAACGTTCGATACGCAGTATTTT.

The V gene is TRBV2, the J gene TRBJ1-4, with 7 bases matching TRBD1. Germline CDR1 reads SNHLY; CDR2 reads FYNNEI. CDR3 length: 16 amino acids. The trim removed 1 base at V and 7 bases at J, leaving 9 bases unmatched. This chain's CDR3 is CASSEGGSGGGEKLFF. The CDR3 DNA reads as TGTGCCAGCAGTGAAGGGGGCTCAGGGGGTGGTGAAAAACTGTTTTTT.

The chain recombines TRBV4-1 with TRBJ2-2; TRBD1 matches 7 bases. CDR1 and CDR2 (germline): MGHRA, YSYEKL. The V gene end was trimmed by 3 bases and the J gene end by 3 bases; junction bases not matched to a gene: 7. CDR3 length: 16 amino acids. DNA of the CDR3: TGCGCCAGCAGCCAGAGGGGACAGCTGGACACCGGGGAGCTGTTTTTT. Translation gives CASSQRGQLDTGELFF.

The chain recombines TRBV29-1 with TRBJ1-1; 9 positions match TRBD1. The V segment lost 7 bases and the J segment 7 bases; nucleotides outside the gene matches: 4. The CDR3 runs 11 residues. CDR1 SQVTM and CDR2 ANQGSEA come from the germline V gene. In nucleotides, the CDR3 is TGCAGCGGTACAGGGGGCGTTGAAGCTTTCTTT. It encodes CSGTGGVEAFF.

This rearrangement joins TRBV27 to TRBJ2-7; no firm D call. The CDR3 is 15 residues long. Germline V gives CDR1 MNHEY, CDR2 SMNVEV (reference sequence). Deletions cut 3 bases from V and 0 bases from J, with 12 bases between. The CDR3 spells CASSLRWPISYEQYF. CDR3 DNA sequence: TGTGCCAGCAGTTTGCGGTGGCCCATCTCCTACGAGCAGTACTTC.